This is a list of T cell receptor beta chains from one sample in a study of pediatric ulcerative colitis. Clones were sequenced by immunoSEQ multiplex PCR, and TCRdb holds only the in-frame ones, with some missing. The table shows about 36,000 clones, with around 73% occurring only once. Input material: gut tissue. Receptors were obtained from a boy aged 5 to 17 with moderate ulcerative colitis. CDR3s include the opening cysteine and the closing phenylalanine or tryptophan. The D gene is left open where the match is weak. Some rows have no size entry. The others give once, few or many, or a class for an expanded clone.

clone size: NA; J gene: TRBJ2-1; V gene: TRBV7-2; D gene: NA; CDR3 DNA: TGTGCCAGCAGCAGATTGGGGCCCTACAATGAGCAGTTCTTC; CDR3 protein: CASSRLGPYNEQFF
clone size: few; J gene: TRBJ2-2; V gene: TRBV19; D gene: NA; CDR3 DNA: TGTGCCAGTAGGAACCGGGACACTGACACCGGGGAGCTGTTTTTT; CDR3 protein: CASRNRDTDTGELFF
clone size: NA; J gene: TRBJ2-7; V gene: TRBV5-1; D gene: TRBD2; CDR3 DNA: TGCGCCAGCAGCTTGTGGGCGGGGGGAGAGCAGTACTTC; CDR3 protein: CASSLWAGGEQYF
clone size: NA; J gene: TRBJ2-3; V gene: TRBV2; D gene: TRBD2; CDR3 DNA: TGTGCCAGCAGTGTAGGGACTAGATCAGATACGCAGTATTTT; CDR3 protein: CASSVGTRSDTQYF
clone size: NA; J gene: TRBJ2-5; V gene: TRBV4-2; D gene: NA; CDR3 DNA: TGTGCCAGCAGCCAAGACCCCGCGGGAGAGACCCAGTACTTC; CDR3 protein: CASSQDPAGETQYF
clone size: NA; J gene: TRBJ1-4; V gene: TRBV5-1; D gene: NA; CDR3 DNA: TGCGCCAGCAGCTTTGACAACTCAAATGAAAAACTGTTTTTT; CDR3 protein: CASSFDNSNEKLFF
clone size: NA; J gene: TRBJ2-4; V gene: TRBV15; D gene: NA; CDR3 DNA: TGTGCCACCAGCAGAGAGTCTTTCGGTGGGGTCTTGGTCAAAAACATTCAGTACTTC; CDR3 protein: CATSRESFGGVLVKNIQYF
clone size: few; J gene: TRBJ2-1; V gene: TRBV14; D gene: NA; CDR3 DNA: TGTGCCAGCAGCCAAGATTGGAGCAATGAGCAGTTCTTC; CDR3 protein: CASSQDWSNEQFF
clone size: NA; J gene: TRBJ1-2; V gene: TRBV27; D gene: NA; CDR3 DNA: TGTGCCAGCAGTTTAGGGCGGGGTAAGGGAGGAGGCTACACCTTC; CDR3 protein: CASSLGRGKGGGYTF
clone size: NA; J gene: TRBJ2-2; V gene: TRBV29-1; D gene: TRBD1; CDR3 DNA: TGCAGCGTCGACAGGGCGAACAGCGGGGAGCTGTTTTTT; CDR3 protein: CSVDRANSGELFF
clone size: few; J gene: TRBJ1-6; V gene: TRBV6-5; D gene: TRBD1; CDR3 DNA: TGTGCCAGCAGACGACCCGGGACAGGAGCTCGGGCCCTCCACTTT; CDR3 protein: CASRRPGTGARALHF
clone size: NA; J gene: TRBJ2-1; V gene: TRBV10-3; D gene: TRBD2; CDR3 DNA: TGTGCCATCAGCGATCTCTTAGCGGGAGTCTCCTACAATGAGCAGTTCTTC; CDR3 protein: CAISDLLAGVSYNEQFF
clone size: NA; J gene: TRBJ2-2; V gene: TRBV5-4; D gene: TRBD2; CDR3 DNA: TGTGCCAGCAGCTCTAGCGGAGTCGGCACCGGGGAGCTGTTTTTT; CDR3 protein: CASSSSGVGTGELFF
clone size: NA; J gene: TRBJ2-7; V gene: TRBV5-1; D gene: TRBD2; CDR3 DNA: TGCGCCAGCAGCGGGAATAGCGGGAGCCAAACCTACGAGCAGTACTTC; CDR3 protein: CASSGNSGSQTYEQYF
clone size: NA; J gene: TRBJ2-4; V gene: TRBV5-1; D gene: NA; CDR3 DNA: TGCGCCAGCAGCTTGGAGGAGAGGGCCAAAAACATTCAGTACTTC; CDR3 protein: CASSLEERAKNIQYF
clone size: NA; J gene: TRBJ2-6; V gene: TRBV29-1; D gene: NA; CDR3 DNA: TGCAGCGTTCGGACAATTAGCTCTGGGGCCAACGTCCTGACTTTC; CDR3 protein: CSVRTISSGANVLTF
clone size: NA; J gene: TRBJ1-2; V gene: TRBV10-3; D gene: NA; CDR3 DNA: TGTGCCATCAGCTTAACAGGGCAAGGCTACACCTTC; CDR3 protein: CAISLTGQGYTF
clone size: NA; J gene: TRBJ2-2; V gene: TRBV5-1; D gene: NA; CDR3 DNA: TGCGCCAGCAGCCTGGGCGCCGGGGAGCTGTTTTTT; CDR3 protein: CASSLGAGELFF
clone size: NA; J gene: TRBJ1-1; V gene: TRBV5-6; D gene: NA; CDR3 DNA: TGTGCCAGCAGCGCCCGACCGGGGAGCACTGAAGCTTTCTTT; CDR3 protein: CASSARPGSTEAFF
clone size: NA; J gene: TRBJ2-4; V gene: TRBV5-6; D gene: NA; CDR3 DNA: TGTGCCAGCAGCTCGGACGGGAACATTCAGTACTTC; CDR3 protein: CASSSDGNIQYF
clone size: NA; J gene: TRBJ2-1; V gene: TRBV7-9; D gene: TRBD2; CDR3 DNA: TGTGCCAGCAGCTTAGGTTTGTCGGCTAGCGGGAGCGGGTACAATGAGCAGTTCTTC; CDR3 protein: CASSLGLSASGSGYNEQFF
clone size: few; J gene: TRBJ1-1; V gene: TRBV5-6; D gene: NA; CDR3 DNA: TGTGCCAGCAGCTTGGCCGGGACAAACATGAACACTGAAGCTTTCTTT; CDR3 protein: CASSLAGTNMNTEAFF
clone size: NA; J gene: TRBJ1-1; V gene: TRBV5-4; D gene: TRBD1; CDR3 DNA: TGTGCCAGCAGCGTACAGGGGGCGGACACTGAAGCTTTCTTT; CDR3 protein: CASSVQGADTEAFF
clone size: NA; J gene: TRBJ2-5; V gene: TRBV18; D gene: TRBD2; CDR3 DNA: TGTGCCAGCTCACCTTCTAGCGGGGGAGAGACCCAGTACTTC; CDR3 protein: CASSPSSGGETQYF
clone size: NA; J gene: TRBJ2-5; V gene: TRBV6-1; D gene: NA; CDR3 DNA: TGTGCCAGCAGTCCTGGGGCGGGGCTTCAAGAGACCCAGTACTTC; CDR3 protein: CASSPGAGLQETQYF
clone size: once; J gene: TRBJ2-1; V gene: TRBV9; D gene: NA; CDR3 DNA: TGTGCCAGCAGCGGTACAGGATTTTACAATGAGCAGTTCTTC; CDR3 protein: CASSGTGFYNEQFF
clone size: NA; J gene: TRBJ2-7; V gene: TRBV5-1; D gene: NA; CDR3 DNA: TGCGCCAGCAGCTTGGCCGCAGGGGGGATATTCTACGAGCAGTACTTC; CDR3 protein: CASSLAAGGIFYEQYF
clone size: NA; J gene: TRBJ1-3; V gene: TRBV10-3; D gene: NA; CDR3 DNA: TGTGCCATCAATAAACAGGACTCTGGAAACACCATATATTTT; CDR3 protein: CAINKQDSGNTIYF
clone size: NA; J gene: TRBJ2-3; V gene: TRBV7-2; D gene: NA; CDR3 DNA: TGTGCCAGCAGCTTAGCCTTCGGACTAATCACAGATACGCAGTATTTT; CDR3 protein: CASSLAFGLITDTQYF
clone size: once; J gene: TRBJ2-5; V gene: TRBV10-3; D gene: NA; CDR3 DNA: TGTGCCATCAGTGCCTCCCTGGGGCGGGGCCAAGAGACCCAGTACTTC; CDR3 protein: CAISASLGRGQETQYF
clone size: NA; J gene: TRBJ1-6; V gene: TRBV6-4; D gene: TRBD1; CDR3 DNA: TGTGCCAGCAGTGTGGACAGGCTAGATTCACCCCTCCACTTT; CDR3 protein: CASSVDRLDSPLHF
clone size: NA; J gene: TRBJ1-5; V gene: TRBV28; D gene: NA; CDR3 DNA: TGTGCCAGCAGTTTCGTGACAGGAGACAATCAGCCCCAGCATTTT; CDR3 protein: CASSFVTGDNQPQHF